These 19 T cell receptor beta chains originate from one sample sequenced in a study of memory CD4+ T cells and cytomegalovirus serostatus. The sort gate was single viable CD3+CD4+CD8-CD45RO+ cells for memory CD4+ T cells. The protocol was immunoSEQ multiplex PCR, while the TCRdb copy is restricted to in-frame clones and leaves out a portion. The table has about 60,000 clones, roughly 80% seen once. Input material: memory CD4+ T cells from blood. The receptors here all came from an adult in good health and CMV-seronegative.

The gene calls are TRBV9 and TRBJ2-1, with D possibly matching TRBD2 (5 bases). The CDR3 spans 15 residues. Looked up from germline, CDR1 is SGDLS and CDR2 is YYNGEE. V shed 1 base and J shed 0 bases, with 8 bases lying between them. CDR3 nucleotide sequence: TGTGCCAGCAGCGTAATGGGGAGCTCCTACAATGAGCAGTTCTTC. Amino acids: CASSVMGSSYNEQFF. The full variable domain, its missing parts supplied by reference TRBV9 and TRBJ2-1, is DSGVTQTPKHLITATGQRVTLRCSPRSGDLSVYWYQQSLDQGLQFLIQYYNGEERAKGNILERFSAQQFPDLHSELNLSSLELGDSALYFCASSVMGSSYNEQFFGPGTRLTVL.

The CDR3 nucleotides read TGTGCCAGCAGTGAGGACAGGGATTCACCCCTCCACTTT. Protein product: CASSEDRDSPLHF. The chain employs TRBV6-6 and TRBJ1-6, with TRBD1 identical over 8 bases. Losses at the gene ends were 5 bases for V and 8 bases for J; bases not matched to a gene: 2. The CDR3 has 13 residues. Germline-derived CDR1 and CDR2 are MNHNY and SVGAGI (reference sequence).

The CDR3 here is CASRLDRAKGYTF. The CDR3 bases are TGTGCCAGCAGACTCGACAGGGCCAAGGGCTACACCTTC. The chain links TRBV27 to TRBJ1-2; 7 nucleotides agree with TRBD1. Germline V gives CDR1 MNHEY, CDR2 SMNVEV (reference sequence). There are 13 residues in the CDR3. V lost 6 bases and J lost 8; bases outside the gene matches: 9.

The V call is TRBV7-9, the J call TRBJ2-1, with 9 nucleotides matching TRBD2. This CDR3 spans 14 amino acids. Germline values: CDR1 SEHNR, CDR2 FQNEAQ (reference sequence). V was pared by 6 bases and J by 6 bases, with 6 bases of the junction left unmatched. CDR3 in DNA: TGTGCCAGCAGTATAAGCGGGGGGCGCAATGAGCAGTTCTTC. Its translation is CASSISGGRNEQFF.

This clone was observed a handful of times. The J gene is TRBJ1-4, the V gene TRBV5-8; a weak D match, TRBD1 (5 bases). The CDR3 extends over 15 amino acids. V lost 6 bases, J lost 10 bases, and 22 bases lay in between. The germline CDR1 and CDR2 sequences are SGHTS and YDEGEE. CDR3 loop: CASTSTNSGAGKLFF. The CDR3 DNA follows: TGTGCCAGCACCTCGACCAACTCTGGGGCTGGAAAACTGTTTTTT.

This chain connects TRBV12-5 to TRBJ2-2; the D gene is possibly TRBD1 (6 bases). The CDR3 covers 19 residues. In germline, CDR1 is LGHNT, CDR2 FRNRAP. The V end was cut by 6 bases, the J end by 0 bases, with 23 bases between. CDR3 protein: CASGAFLRDIESNTGELFF. In DNA, the CDR3 is TGTGCTAGTGGGGCCTTTCTCCGGGACATAGAATCGAACACCGGGGAGCTGTTTTTT. Drawing the rest from reference TRBV12-5 and TRBJ2-2, the complete variable domain is DARVTQTPRHKVTEMGQEVTMRCQPILGHNTVFWYRQTMMQGLELLAYFRNRAPLDDSGMPKDRFSAEMPDATLATLKIQPSEPRDSAVYFCASGAFLRDIESNTGELFFGEGSRLTVL.

The chain couples TRBV7-8 to TRBJ1-2; D not resolved. Trimming shortened V by 0 bases and J by 3 bases, and 8 bases separated the two germline ends. Germline CDR1 reads SGHVS; CDR2 reads FQNEAQ. This CDR3 contains 14 residues. As DNA, the CDR3 is TGTGCCAGCAGCTTAGCGAGGGCTGACTATGGCTACACCTTC. Encoded protein: CASSLARADYGYTF.

The V and J genes are TRBV2 and TRBJ2-3; D may be TRBD2 (6 bases). V lost 8 bases and J 7 bases, leaving 13 bases between the germline ends. Germline loops: CDR1 SNHLY, CDR2 FYNNEI. CDR3 length: 12 residues. CDR3 in DNA: TGTGCCAGCGGGACTTCCGCTAATACGCAGTATTTT. This encodes CASGTSANTQYF.

The chain joins TRBV19 to TRBJ1-6, with D hard to call. The CDR3 runs 12 residues. The germline V and J ends were trimmed by 5 bases and 13 bases, with 12 bases remaining between them. Per the germline V gene, CDR1 is LNHDA and CDR2 is SQIVND (reference sequence). CDR3 nucleotides: TGTGCCAGTAGTCCTCAAGGAGGGCCCCTCCACTTT. It specifies CASSPQGGPLHF.

The genes are TRBV6-6 and TRBJ1-1, with 11 bases matching TRBD1. CDR1 and CDR2 from the germline V gene are MNHNY and SVGAGI (reference sequence). V lost 6 bases, J lost 6 bases, and 9 bases stayed unmatched. This CDR3 has 15 amino acids. The DNA for the CDR3 is TGTGCCAGCAGCCAGGGGGGACAGGGGGTACCTGAAGCTTTCTTT. Its translation is CASSQGGQGVPEAFF.

This clone was observed once. This chain links TRBV7-8 with TRBJ2-5; 9 bases line up with TRBD1. The DNA end lines up better with TRBJ2-7; the J call may be wrong. This CDR3 comprises 15 residues. Germline V gene lookup returns CDR1 SGHVS and CDR2 FQNEAQ. CDR3 nucleotide sequence: TGTGCCAGCAGCGTCGGACAGGGGTCTCTTTACGAGCAGTACTTC. Translation: CASSVGQGSLYEQYF.

The chain joins TRBV2 to TRBJ2-2; possibly TRBD1 for D (6 bases). The germline gives CDR1 SNHLY, CDR2 FYNNEI. V gave up 7 bases and J gave up 5 bases, with 26 bases separating them. This CDR3 contains 18 residues. The CDR3 loop is CASTPSGARVGGTGELFF. Here the CDR3 DNA reads TGTGCCAGCACCCCCTCAGGGGCTCGAGTCGGTGGGACCGGGGAGCTGTTTTTT.

The chain links TRBV5-1 to TRBJ1-6; no clear D. V was shortened by 0 bases and J by 3 bases, with 7 bases between the two germline ends. The CDR3 runs to 15 residues. CDR1 and CDR2 from the germline V gene are SGHRS and YFSETQ. CDR3 loop: CASSLVSSYNSPLHF. In DNA, the CDR3 is TGCGCCAGCAGCTTGGTTAGCAGCTATAATTCACCCCTCCACTTT.

The CDR3 bases are TGTGCCAGCAGACCCGGTGACAGGGGGCGCGATCAGCCCCAGCATTTT. The encoded protein is CASRPGDRGRDQPQHF. V gene TRBV28 combines with J gene TRBJ1-5, with TRBD1 identical over 10 bases. After removal of 6 bases from V and 5 bases from J, the junction contained 10 bases not matched to a gene. This CDR3 is built from 16 residues. CDR1 and CDR2 (germline): MDHEN, SYDVKM.

The chain is built from TRBV5-1 and TRBJ1-6; no clear D. Germline CDR1 SGHRS, CDR2 YFSETQ. Trimming pared 9 bases from V and 14 bases from J, leaving 27 bases between. This CDR3 comprises 15 residues. CDR3 coding DNA: TGCGCCACCAAAGGATTTTGGGCGGAGGTTTACACCCTCCACTTT. Protein: CATKGFWAEVYTLHF.

The V call is TRBV6-1, the J call TRBJ1-6; D gene unclear. Trimming took off 3 bases at V and 10 bases at J, with 16 bases between the two ends. This CDR3 has 15 residues. Per germline, CDR1 MNHNS and CDR2 SASEGT. CDR3: CASSDLGPGRSPLHF. Here the CDR3 DNA reads TGTGCCAGCAGTGATTTAGGGCCAGGCCGATCACCCCTCCACTTT.

The V call is TRBV7-3, the J call TRBJ2-5, with 14 bases that match TRBD2. From germline, CDR1 is SGHTA and CDR2 FQGTGA. The CDR3 sequence is 18 residues long. Germline trimming cut 4 bases from V and 2 bases from J; bases unmatched to any gene: 9. DNA for the CDR3: TGTGCCAGCAGCTCCGCGGGACTAGCGGGAGTCGGGCAAGAGACCCAGTACTTC. Protein product: CASSSAGLAGVGQETQYF. Using reference TRBV7-3 and TRBJ2-5 for the parts outside the CDR3, the full variable domain is GAGVSQTPSNKVTEKGKYVELRCDPISGHTALYWYRQSLGQGPEFLIYFQGTGAADDSGLPNDRFFAVRPEGSVSTLKIQRTERGDSAVYLCASSSAGLAGVGQETQYFGPGTRLLVL.

The V and J genes are TRBV2 and TRBJ1-6; the D is unclear. CDR3 length: 13 amino acids. V dropped 7 bases and J dropped 7 bases, with 11 bases sitting between them. CDR1 and CDR2 from the germline V gene are SNHLY and FYNNEI. In DNA, the CDR3 is TGTGCCAGCATATCGGATACAAATTCACCCCTCCACTTT. This sequence encodes CASISDTNSPLHF.

The DNA for the CDR3 is TGTGCCAGCAGCTTAAGAGTAGCGGGGGGGCAAGATACGCAGTATTTT. It codes for CASSLRVAGGQDTQYF. The rearrangement joins TRBV11-2 to TRBJ2-3; 11 positions match TRBD2. V was pared by 2 bases and J by 5 bases, with 6 bases of the junction left unmatched. In germline, CDR1 is SGHAT, CDR2 FQNNGV. The CDR3 runs 16 residues.